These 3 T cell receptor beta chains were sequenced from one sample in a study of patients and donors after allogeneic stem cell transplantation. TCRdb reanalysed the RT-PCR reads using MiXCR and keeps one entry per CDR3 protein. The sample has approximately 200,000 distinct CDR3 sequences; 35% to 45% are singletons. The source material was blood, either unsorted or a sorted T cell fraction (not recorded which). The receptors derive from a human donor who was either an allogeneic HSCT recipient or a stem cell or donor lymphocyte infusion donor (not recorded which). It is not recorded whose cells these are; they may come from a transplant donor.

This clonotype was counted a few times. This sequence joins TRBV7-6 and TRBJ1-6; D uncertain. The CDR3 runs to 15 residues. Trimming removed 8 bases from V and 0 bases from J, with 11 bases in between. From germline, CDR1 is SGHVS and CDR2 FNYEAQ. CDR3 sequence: CASAALSSYNSPLHF. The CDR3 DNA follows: TGTGCCAGCGCCGCTCTAAGCTCCTATAATTCACCCCTCCACTTT.

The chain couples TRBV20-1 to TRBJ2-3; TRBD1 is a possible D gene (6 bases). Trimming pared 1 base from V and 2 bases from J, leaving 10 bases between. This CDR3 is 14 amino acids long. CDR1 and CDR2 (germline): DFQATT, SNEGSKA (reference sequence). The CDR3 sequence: CSARGQVLTDTQYF. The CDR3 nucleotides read TGCAGTGCTAGAGGACAGGTCCTCACAGATACGCAGTATTTT.

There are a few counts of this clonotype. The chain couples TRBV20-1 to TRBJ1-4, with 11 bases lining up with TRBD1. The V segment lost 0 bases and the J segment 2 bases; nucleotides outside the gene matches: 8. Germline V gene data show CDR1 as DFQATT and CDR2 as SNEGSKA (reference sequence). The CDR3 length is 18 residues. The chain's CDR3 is CSARDRGQGVITNEKLFF. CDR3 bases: TGCAGTGCTAGAGATCGGGGACAGGGGGTAATCACTAATGAAAAACTGTTTTTT.